This paragraph covers one TCR beta chain sequence. Antigen specificity is unknown. The data were obtained in a study of T cell responses to AZD1222 COVID-19 vaccine. Overall study findings and caveats: Among those given AZD1222, only six or seven were seropositive at baseline. Epitopes outside B.1.351 and B.1.1.7 mutated regions reportedly drew nearly half of spike TCRs.

Method: immunoSEQ multiplex PCR; TCRdb's copy keeps in-frame clones and lacks some. The sample holds about 140,000 clones. There are 14 residues in the CDR3. The V gene's germline CDR1 is SEHNR and CDR2 FQNEAQ (reference sequence). J gave up 6 bases and V 4 bases, and 4 bases lay outside the gene matches. The sequencing sample was made of peripheral blood. The chain carries TRBV7-9 and TRBJ2-1; the match to TRBD1 covers 9 bases. The sequence was obtained from an adult in good health. The CDR3 nucleotides are TGTGCCAGCAGCTCCGGGACAGGGTCCAATGAGCAGTTCTTC. Translation: CASSSGTGSNEQFF.